Below are 27 T cell receptor beta chains sequenced from a single sample in a study of read filtering for tumor transcriptome and immune sequencing. The library was built from approximately 400 ng RNA with molecular barcoded adaptors for alpha/delta and beta/gamma chains. One entry per CDR3 protein, called by TCRdb with MiXCR from the reads. In the table there are fewer than 90,000 distinct CDR3 sequences, 10% to 15% of which are singletons. The sample comprised a population of CD138-negative cells sorted from bone marrow. These receptors originate from a donor aged 40 or older with multiple myeloma.

This clonotype was counted many times. The chain has TRBV5-1 and TRBJ2-1; perhaps TRBD2 as D (6 bases). Germline V gives CDR1 SGHRS, CDR2 YFSETQ. This CDR3 is built from 20 residues. The germline V and J ends were trimmed by 2 bases and 4 bases, with 28 bases remaining between them. The CDR3 nucleotides are TGCGCCAGCAGCTTTACCGCGGTCAATAGCGGAGTACCAACTTACAATGAGCAGTTCTTC. Protein sequence: CASSFTAVNSGVPTYNEQFF.

This clonotype was seen many times. This chain connects TRBV6-5 to TRBJ2-3, with D perhaps being TRBD1 or TRBD2 (6 bases each). Germline V gene sequence: CDR1 MNHEY, CDR2 SVGAGI. The CDR3 spans 18 residues. Trimming took 0 bases from V and 0 from J, leaving 16 bases between them. The CDR3 region is CASSYSQGGASSTDTQYF. The DNA for the CDR3 is TGTGCCAGCAGTTACTCACAGGGAGGTGCCTCTAGCACAGATACGCAGTATTTT.

This clonotype was seen many times. The genes are TRBV7-2 and TRBJ2-1, with unresolved D. The CDR3 is 14 residues long. Germline loops: CDR1 SGHTA, CDR2 FQGNSA. The V and J ends lost 1 base and 4 bases respectively, with 8 bases between them. CDR3 coding DNA: TGTGCCAGCAGCTTAGGGCCGGCTTACAATGAGCAGTTCTTC. It codes for CASSLGPAYNEQFF. Variable domain in full (rest from reference TRBV7-2 and TRBJ2-1): GAGVSQSPSNKVTEKGKDVELRCDPISGHTALYWYRQSLGQGLEFLIYFQGNSAPDKSGLPSDRFSAERTGGSVSTLTIQRTQQEDSAVYLCASSLGPAYNEQFFGPGTRLTVL.

This clonotype was observed at least ten times. The genes are TRBV29-1 and TRBJ2-6; no clear D. CDR1 SQVTM and CDR2 ANQGSEA come from the germline V gene. The germline V and J ends were trimmed by 4 bases and 0 bases, with 7 bases remaining between them. The CDR3 length is 14 residues. The CDR3 reads CSVAPVSGANVLTF. The DNA for the CDR3 is TGCAGCGTTGCGCCGGTCTCTGGGGCCAACGTCCTGACTTTC.

This clonotype was observed many times. This chain links TRBV20-1 with TRBJ1-2; D unresolved. Trimming shortened V by 6 bases and J by 4 bases, and 15 bases separated the two germline ends. Germline V gene lookup returns CDR1 DFQATT and CDR2 SNEGSKA (reference sequence). The CDR3 extends over 13 amino acids. CDR3 bases: TGCAGTGCAAATTTCGACCGACTCTATGGCTACACCTTC. Encoded protein: CSANFDRLYGYTF.

This clonotype was seen ten or more times. The J gene is TRBJ2-5, the V gene TRBV20-1; D remains unclear. The V gene's germline CDR1 is DFQATT and CDR2 SNEGSKA (reference sequence). CDR3 length equals 12 residues. V lost 6 bases, J lost 2 bases, and 10 bases lay in between. In DNA form, the CDR3 reads TGCAGTGCCCGAGAGGTGCAAGAGACCCAGTACTTC. It specifies CSAREVQETQYF.

This clonotype was counted ten times or more. The chain couples TRBV10-3 to TRBJ2-5; D is perhaps TRBD2 (6 bases). This CDR3 has 15 residues. Trimming took 6 bases from V and 1 from J, leaving 15 bases between them. Germline V gives CDR1 ENHRY, CDR2 SYGVKD. CDR3 loop: CAIRGGRTVQETQYF. The CDR3, as DNA: TGTGCCATCAGGGGGGGAAGAACAGTCCAAGAGACCCAGTACTTC.

Comments on this clonotype: A read error may explain this, as a much larger clone is one base away. CDR3 loop: CASSELVAGDLETQDF. CDR3 coding DNA: TGTGCCAGCAGTGAACTTGTGGCGGGAGACTTGGAGACCCAGGACTTC. The V call is TRBV6-1, the J call TRBJ2-5, with 7 bases aligning to TRBD2. CDR3 length equals 16 residues. CDR1 is MNHNS, CDR2 SASEGT, per germline.

This clonotype occurred many times. V gene TRBV5-6 combines with J gene TRBJ2-7; TRBD1 agrees at 11 bases. The CDR3 spans 14 residues. Germline V gene lookup returns CDR1 SGHDT and CDR2 YYEEEE. After removal of 0 bases from V and 6 bases from J, the junction contained 2 bases not matched to a gene. Written as DNA, the CDR3 is TGTGCCAGCAGCTTGGTAGGGACAGGGGGCGAGCAGTACTTC. Translated, it gives CASSLVGTGGEQYF.

This clonotype occurred many times. V usage is TRBV29-1 and J usage is TRBJ2-7; no reliable D call. V was pared by 8 bases and J by 5 bases, with 10 bases between. The CDR3 is made up of 10 amino acids. Germline V gene sequence: CDR1 SQVTM, CDR2 ANQGSEA. The CDR3 protein is CSTTFDEQYF. The DNA for the CDR3 is TGCAGCACCACGTTCGACGAGCAGTACTTC.

The chain combines TRBV11-1 with TRBJ2-1, with D perhaps matching TRBD1 (6 bases). The length of the CDR3 is 16 residues. Germline V CDR1 and CDR2: SGHAT, FQDESV (reference sequence). Trimming took off 1 base at V and 0 bases at J, with 10 bases between the two ends. The CDR3 sequence: CASSLGDRSSYNEQFF. The CDR3, as DNA: TGTGCCAGCAGCTTAGGCGACAGGAGCTCCTACAATGAGCAGTTCTTC.

As concerns this clonotype: A much larger clone differs by one base, so this may be a read error. The rearrangement joins TRBV7-9 to TRBJ2-7, with 8 bases fitting TRBD2. Germline V gives CDR1 SEHNR, CDR2 FQNEAQ (reference sequence). The CDR3 covers 13 residues. The CDR3 sequence is CVSSLGTSYEQYF. The CDR3 DNA is TGTGTCAGCAGCCTAGGGACTAGCTACGAGCAGTACTTC.

A note on this clonotype: Because the CDR3 is missing its conserved closing phenylalanine or tryptophan, this is likely a read error. It is unclear where the CDR3 begins or ends on the DNA, so no DNA is shown, and the CDR3 is as TCRdb lists it. The rearrangement joins TRBV6-5 to TRBJ2-1; TRBD2 is the table's D call and was not checked against the DNA. Germline V CDR1 and CDR2: MNHEY, SVGAGI. A total of 13 residues make up the CDR3, ends included. The CDR3 loop reads CASSSDYPNEQVC.

A note on this clonotype: A far larger clone differs by one base, so this is likely a read error. The CDR3 ends on some other residue instead of the conserved phenylalanine or tryptophan, so this is likely a read error. The V and J genes are TRBV6-2 or TRBV6-3 and TRBJ2-1; 15 bases are a match to TRBD2. The CDR3 loop spans 17 amino acids. J gave up 12 bases and V 5 bases, and 14 bases lay outside the gene matches. Germline V gene lookup returns CDR1 MNHEY and CDR2 SVGEGT. CDR3 loop: CASSPGTSGRPSGRQFL. The CDR3 DNA reads TGTGCCAGCAGTCCCGGGACTAGCGGGAGGCCGAGCGGTCGGCAGTTCCTC.

The chain is built from TRBV24-1 and TRBJ1-1; perhaps TRBD1 as D (5 bases). Germline V gene lookup returns CDR1 KGHDR and CDR2 SFDVKD. V was cut by 9 bases and J by 4 bases, with 11 bases left in between. The CDR3 consists of 12 residues. In DNA form, the CDR3 reads TGTGCCACCGGTGGGGACTCCACTGAAGCTTTCTTT. This codes for CATGGDSTEAFF.

The sample holds many counts of this clonotype. The chain joins TRBV5-1 to TRBJ2-5; 7 bases are a match to TRBD1. From germline, CDR1 is SGHRS and CDR2 YFSETQ. The V segment lost 3 bases and the J segment 2 bases; nucleotides outside the gene matches: 10. This CDR3 has 16 amino acids. As DNA, the CDR3 is TGCGCCAGCAGCTCCGACAGGGCTCAACCGCAAGAGACCCAGTACTTC. This codes for CASSSDRAQPQETQYF.

This clonotype was observed many times. This chain links TRBV20-1 with TRBJ2-7; possibly TRBD1 or TRBD2 for D (7 bases each). V gave up 2 bases and J gave up 1 base, with 39 bases separating them. The CDR3 runs 23 residues. The germline gives CDR1 DFQATT, CDR2 SNEGSKA (reference sequence). CDR3 amino acids: CSARMLADPQGGRIRGESYEQYF. The CDR3 bases are TGCAGTGCTAGAATGTTGGCAGACCCCCAGGGCGGGAGAATCAGGGGGGAGTCCTACGAGCAGTACTTC.

This clonotype occurred many times. The J gene is TRBJ2-1, the V gene TRBV4-2; 10 bases are shared with TRBD2. The CDR3 length is 17 residues. With 0 bases clipped from V and 6 bases from J, the junction kept 8 bases outside the gene matches. In germline, CDR1 is LGHNA, CDR2 YNFKEQ. Written as DNA, the CDR3 is TGTGCCAGCAGCCAAGATGCGTCTAGCGGGAGACCCAATGAGCAGTTCTTC. It is translated as CASSQDASSGRPNEQFF.

Within the sample, this clonotype is large. CDR3 sequence: CASSLGRQEAFF. The DNA of the CDR3 is TGTGCCAGCAGTTTAGGGAGACAGGAAGCTTTCTTT. This rearrangement joins TRBV28 to TRBJ1-1; possibly TRBD1 for D (5 bases). Germline V gene data show CDR1 as MDHEN and CDR2 as SYDVKM. The CDR3 runs to 12 residues. The V gene lost 2 bases and the J gene lost 8 bases, with 9 bases spanning the gap.

CDR3 protein: CASVGRGRTGELFF. DNA for the CDR3: TGTGCCAGCGTTGGCAGGGGGCGGACCGGGGAGCTGTTTTTT. The chain links TRBV6-5 to TRBJ2-2; TRBD1 matches at 8 bases. The ends lost 8 bases at V and 5 bases at J; junction bases unmatched: 7. The CDR3 has 14 amino acids. Germline CDR1 is MNHEY and CDR2 is SVGAGI.

This clonotype has ten or more counts. This chain joins TRBV6-1 and TRBJ1-1; 9 positions match TRBD1. Trimming cost V 5 bases and J 2 bases; bases outside gene matches: 6. This CDR3 is built from 15 residues. The germline V gene encodes CDR1 MNHNS and CDR2 SASEGT. CDR3 region: CASSPRTGANTEAFF. The CDR3 bases are TGTGCCAGCAGTCCCCGGACAGGGGCTAACACTGAAGCTTTCTTT.

Worth noting for this clonotype: This CDR3 is missing its conserved last phenylalanine or tryptophan, likely due to a read error. The chain couples TRBV11-2 to TRBJ2-1; 11 positions agree with TRBD2. The CDR3 consists of 16 residues. Germline CDR1 and CDR2: SGHAT and FQNNGV. The V segment lost 3 bases and the J segment 8 bases; nucleotides outside the gene matches: 9. The CDR3 coding sequence is TGTGCCAGCAGCTTTGTAGCGGGAGGGGTTTACCATGAGCAGTTCCTC. Residues: CASSFVAGGVYHEQFL.

This clonotype was detected a few times. V and J are TRBV5-1 and TRBJ2-5; TRBD1 or TRBD2 may be the D gene (6 bases each). Per the germline V gene, CDR1 is SGHRS and CDR2 is YFSETQ. Trimming shortened V by 5 bases and J by 4 bases, and 12 bases separated the two germline ends. CDR3 size: 13 residues. The CDR3 DNA reads as TGCGCCAGCAGTCGGGGGCCGGGAGAGACCCAGTACTTC. Its protein product is CASSRGPGETQYF.

This chain joins TRBV20-1 and TRBJ2-7; 8 bases are a match to TRBD1. CDR3 length equals 13 residues. V was clipped by 2 bases and J by 3 bases; unmatched bases: 3. From germline, CDR1 is DFQATT and CDR2 SNEGSKA (reference sequence). The CDR3: CSARTGQGYEQYF. In DNA, the CDR3 is TGCAGTGCTAGAACCGGACAGGGCTACGAGCAGTACTTC.

This clonotype was seen many times. J is TRBJ2-7 and V is TRBV29-1; the match to TRBD2 covers 9 bases. CDR3 size: 17 residues. CDR1 is SQVTM and CDR2 is ANQGSEA in the germline V gene. V lost 5 bases and J lost 3; bases outside the gene matches: 17. The CDR3 sequence is CSVRGGSGSRGSYEQYF. The DNA of the CDR3 is TGCAGCGTTCGAGGAGGTAGCGGGAGCCGTGGGAGCTACGAGCAGTACTTC.

There are many counts of this clonotype. This chain uses TRBV5-1 with TRBJ1-4; 7 nucleotides align to TRBD1. Germline loops: CDR1 SGHRS, CDR2 YFSETQ. The CDR3 covers 14 residues. V shed 4 bases, J shed 6 bases, and the junction held 6 bases outside the gene matches. CDR3 sequence (DNA): TGCGCCAGCAGCACGGGACAGCCTGATGAAAAACTGTTTTTT. It yields the protein CASSTGQPDEKLFF.

This clonotype was counted at least ten times. The rearrangement joins TRBV4-1 to TRBJ1-5; D might be TRBD1 (5 bases). CDR1 and CDR2 (germline): MGHRA, YSYEKL. Deletions cut 3 bases from V and 9 bases from J, with 12 bases between. The CDR3 has 13 residues. The CDR3 protein is CASSQSQGWPQHF. The CDR3 bases are TGCGCCAGCAGCCAGTCTCAGGGATGGCCCCAGCATTTT.